One and the same sample provided the 11 T cell receptor beta chains below, sequenced in a study of blood T cell repertoires in COVID-19. This table comes from immunoSEQ multiplex PCR, and its TCRdb copy is limited to in-frame clones, with some not included. The sample shows around 230,000 clones, around nine tenths of them seen only once. Source material: peripheral blood. These receptors were collected from a man between 40 and 49 years old with acute or convalescent COVID-19.

The chain links TRBV6-1 to TRBJ2-3; TRBD2 matches at 10 bases. CDR1 and CDR2 from the germline V gene are MNHNS and SASEGT. The CDR3 sequence is 15 residues long. Trimming at V came to 5 bases and at J to 1 base, leaving 3 bases not matched to a gene. The CDR3 here is CASSRLAGGTDTQYF. The CDR3 DNA follows: TGTGCCAGCAGTCGCCTAGCGGGGGGCACAGATACGCAGTATTTT.

CDR3 sequence reads: CASSQEWTGVEQYF. CDR3 nucleotide sequence: TGTGCCAGCAGCCAAGAATGGACAGGGGTCGAGCAGTACTTC. The rearrangement joins TRBV3-1 (or the pseudogene TRBV3-2) to TRBJ2-7; 9 bases are shared with TRBD1. V shed 0 bases, J shed 6 bases, and the junction held 3 bases outside the gene matches. This CDR3 has 14 residues. The germline V gene encodes CDR1 LGHDT and CDR2 YNNKEL (reference sequence).

V usage is TRBV5-8 and J usage is TRBJ1-4; tentatively, D is TRBD1 (6 bases). CDR1 is SGHTS, CDR2 YDEGEE, per germline. The length of the CDR3 is 14 residues. V dropped 2 bases and J dropped 8 bases, with 13 bases sitting between them. The CDR3 protein is CASSLFRGQEKLFF. The CDR3, as DNA: TGTGCCAGCAGCTTATTCAGGGGTCAGGAAAAACTGTTTTTT.

J is TRBJ2-4 and V is TRBV19; TRBD1 aligns across 8 bases. V trimming: 4 bases; J trimming: 8 bases; junction bases outside the gene matches: 4. CDR3 length equals 13 residues. Germline V gives CDR1 LNHDA, CDR2 SQIVND (reference sequence). CDR3 nucleotides: TGTGCCAGTAGTAGTCAGGGGGCATACATTCAGTACTTC. It codes for CASSSQGAYIQYF.

The rearrangement uses TRBV27 and TRBJ2-7; tentative D call: TRBD1 (5 bases). V gave up 6 bases and J gave up 0 bases, with 9 bases separating them. This CDR3 is 13 amino acids long. Germline V gene sequence: CDR1 MNHEY, CDR2 SMNVEV (reference sequence). The CDR3 nucleotides read TGTGCCAGCAGCGCCGACAGCTCCTACGAGCAGTACTTC. Translating it yields CASSADSSYEQYF.

The genes are TRBV19 and TRBJ1-2; 11 bases are shared with TRBD1. V was clipped by 8 bases and J by 2 bases; unmatched bases: 7. The CDR3 contains 15 residues. Per the germline V gene, CDR1 is LNHDA and CDR2 is SQIVND (reference sequence). This chain's CDR3 is CASERTGGANYGYTF. CDR3 nucleotides: TGTGCCAGTGAAAGGACAGGGGGCGCGAACTATGGCTACACCTTC.

The chain links TRBV5-1 to TRBJ2-5; D is possibly TRBD2 (6 bases). Germline V lookup: CDR1 SGHRS, CDR2 YFSETQ. V was trimmed by 2 bases and J by 4 bases, leaving 9 bases between them. The CDR3 is 13 amino acids. The CDR3 DNA sequence: TGCGCCAGCAGCTTCGCTAGCGTAGAGACCCAGTACTTC. Its translation is CASSFASVETQYF.

V usage is TRBV5-4 and J usage is TRBJ1-1; 10 bases fit TRBD1. Trimming removed 3 bases from V and 5 bases from J; junction bases left unmatched: 13. The CDR3 runs to 17 residues. The germline V gene encodes CDR1 SGHNT and CDR2 YYREEE (reference sequence). CDR3 in DNA: TGTGCCAGCAGCTCCGGGACAGGGGCCGGCTCTTGGACTGAAGCTTTCTTT. Protein product: CASSSGTGAGSWTEAFF.

The chain is built from TRBV19 and TRBJ1-5; D is uncertain. This CDR3 contains 12 residues. CDR1 and CDR2 (germline): LNHDA, SQIVND (reference sequence). Trimming removed 1 base at V and 6 bases at J, with 4 bases between. CDR3 DNA sequence: TGTGCCAGTAGTATAGTAGCTCAGCCCCAGCATTTT. Translated, it gives CASSIVAQPQHF.

The V and J genes are TRBV29-1 and TRBJ1-4; D unclear. The CDR3 has 12 amino acids. Per the germline V gene, CDR1 is SQVTM and CDR2 is ANQGSEA. V lost 4 bases to trimming and J lost 8 bases, with 11 bases between them. The CDR3 nucleotides read TGCAGCGTTGGCTTGGGCGGGGAAAAACTGTTTTTT. This encodes CSVGLGGEKLFF.

The V gene is TRBV19, the J gene TRBJ2-7; 7 bases align to TRBD1. CDR1 LNHDA and CDR2 SQIVND come from the germline V gene (reference sequence). The CDR3 covers 15 residues. The V and J ends lost 4 bases and 1 base, in that order; junction bases with no gene match: 7. CDR3 loop: CASSTGTVTSYEQYF. The CDR3 DNA is TGTGCCAGTAGTACCGGGACAGTTACTTCCTACGAGCAGTACTTC.